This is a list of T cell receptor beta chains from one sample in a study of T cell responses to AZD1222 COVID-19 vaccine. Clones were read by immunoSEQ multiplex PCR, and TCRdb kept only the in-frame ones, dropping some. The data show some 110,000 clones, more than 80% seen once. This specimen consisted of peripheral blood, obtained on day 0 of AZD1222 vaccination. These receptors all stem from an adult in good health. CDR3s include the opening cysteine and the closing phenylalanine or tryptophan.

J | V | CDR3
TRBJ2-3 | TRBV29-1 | CSVTGTGTDTQYF
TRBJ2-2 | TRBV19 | CASSASGTNPGELFF
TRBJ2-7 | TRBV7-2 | CASSLGGPHTGGGAYEQYF
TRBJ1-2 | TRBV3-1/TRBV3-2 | CASRHRVYGYTF
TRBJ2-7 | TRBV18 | CASSPVPGLTYYEQYF
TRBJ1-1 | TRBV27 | CASSLSRGGTEAFF
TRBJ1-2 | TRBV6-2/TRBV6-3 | CASSPGQGALIYGYTF
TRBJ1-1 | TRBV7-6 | CASSLSQGLNTEAFF
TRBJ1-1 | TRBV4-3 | CASSQTGNTEAFF
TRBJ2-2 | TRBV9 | CASSPRTAPNTGELFF
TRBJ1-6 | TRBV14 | CASSQDPLGLSPLHF
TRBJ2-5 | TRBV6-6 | CASSYAGQETQYF
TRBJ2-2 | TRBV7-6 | CASSPGLAGSAGELFF
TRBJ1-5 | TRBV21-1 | CASSIVPVAGSNQPQHF
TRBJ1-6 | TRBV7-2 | CASSLATVGSRSPLHF
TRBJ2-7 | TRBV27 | CASSPRAGTALGEQYF
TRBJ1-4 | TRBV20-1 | CSASWWEANEKLFF
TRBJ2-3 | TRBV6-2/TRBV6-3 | CASSYRGEGDTQYF
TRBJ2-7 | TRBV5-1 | CASSPMDRIGYEQYF
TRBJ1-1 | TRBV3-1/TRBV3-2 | CASNRITRGLGVGAFF
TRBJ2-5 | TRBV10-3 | CAISDLPGSQETQYF
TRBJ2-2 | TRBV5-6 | CASSLLANTGELFF
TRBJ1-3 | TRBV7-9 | CASSTHRGLASGNTIYF
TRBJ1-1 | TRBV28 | CASTPQRLGTEAFF
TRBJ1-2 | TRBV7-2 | CASSPYPDRGGYTF
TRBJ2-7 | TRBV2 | CASSSGSSYEQYF
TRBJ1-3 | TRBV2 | CASSGQAPRGNTIYF
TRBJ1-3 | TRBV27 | CASSLSRAGNTIYF
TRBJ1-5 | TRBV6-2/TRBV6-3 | CASSYVVVSNQPQHF
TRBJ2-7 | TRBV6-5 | CASSRDRAHYEQYF
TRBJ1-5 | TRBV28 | CASNDLSNQPQHF
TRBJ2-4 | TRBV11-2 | CASSRIQGPTAKNIQYF
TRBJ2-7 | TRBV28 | CASSLLLSGSYLYEQYF
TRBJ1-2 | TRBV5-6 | CASSIRRDGYTF
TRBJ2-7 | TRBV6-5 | CASSYLGSYEQYF
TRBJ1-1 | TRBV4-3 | CASSQDPPGQGGTEAFF
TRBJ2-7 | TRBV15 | CATSRDAGPYEQYF
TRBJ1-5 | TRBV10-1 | CASSESNSSNQPQHF
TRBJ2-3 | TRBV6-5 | CASSYSWTSRDTQYF
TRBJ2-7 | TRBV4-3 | CASSQGTGRYEQYF
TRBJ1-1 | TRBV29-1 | CSAGGGNTEAFF
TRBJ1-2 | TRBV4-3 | CASSQDYRPWGQHYGYTF
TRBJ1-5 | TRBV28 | CASSLVLGLGNQPQHF
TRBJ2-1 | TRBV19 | CASSIAPSGSYNEQFF
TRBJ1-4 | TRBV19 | CASRMSGQPNEKLFF
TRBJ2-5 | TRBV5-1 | CASSLDRVGTQYF
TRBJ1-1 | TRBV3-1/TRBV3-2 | CASSQDEDTGRNTEAFF
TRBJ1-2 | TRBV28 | CASSPGTRGSYTF
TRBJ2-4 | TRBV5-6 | CASSFSDHGAKNIQYF
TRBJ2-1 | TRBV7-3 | CASSPTPGTYNEQFF
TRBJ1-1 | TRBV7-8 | CASSLGRTVNTEAFF
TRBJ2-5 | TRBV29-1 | CSVGFQETQYF
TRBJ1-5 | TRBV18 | CASSRDLAVPMAQHF
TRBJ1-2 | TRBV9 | CASRAPGPNYGYTF
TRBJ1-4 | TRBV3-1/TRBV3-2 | CASSEPTTNEKLFF
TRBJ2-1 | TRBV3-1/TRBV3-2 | CASDSGGYNEQFF